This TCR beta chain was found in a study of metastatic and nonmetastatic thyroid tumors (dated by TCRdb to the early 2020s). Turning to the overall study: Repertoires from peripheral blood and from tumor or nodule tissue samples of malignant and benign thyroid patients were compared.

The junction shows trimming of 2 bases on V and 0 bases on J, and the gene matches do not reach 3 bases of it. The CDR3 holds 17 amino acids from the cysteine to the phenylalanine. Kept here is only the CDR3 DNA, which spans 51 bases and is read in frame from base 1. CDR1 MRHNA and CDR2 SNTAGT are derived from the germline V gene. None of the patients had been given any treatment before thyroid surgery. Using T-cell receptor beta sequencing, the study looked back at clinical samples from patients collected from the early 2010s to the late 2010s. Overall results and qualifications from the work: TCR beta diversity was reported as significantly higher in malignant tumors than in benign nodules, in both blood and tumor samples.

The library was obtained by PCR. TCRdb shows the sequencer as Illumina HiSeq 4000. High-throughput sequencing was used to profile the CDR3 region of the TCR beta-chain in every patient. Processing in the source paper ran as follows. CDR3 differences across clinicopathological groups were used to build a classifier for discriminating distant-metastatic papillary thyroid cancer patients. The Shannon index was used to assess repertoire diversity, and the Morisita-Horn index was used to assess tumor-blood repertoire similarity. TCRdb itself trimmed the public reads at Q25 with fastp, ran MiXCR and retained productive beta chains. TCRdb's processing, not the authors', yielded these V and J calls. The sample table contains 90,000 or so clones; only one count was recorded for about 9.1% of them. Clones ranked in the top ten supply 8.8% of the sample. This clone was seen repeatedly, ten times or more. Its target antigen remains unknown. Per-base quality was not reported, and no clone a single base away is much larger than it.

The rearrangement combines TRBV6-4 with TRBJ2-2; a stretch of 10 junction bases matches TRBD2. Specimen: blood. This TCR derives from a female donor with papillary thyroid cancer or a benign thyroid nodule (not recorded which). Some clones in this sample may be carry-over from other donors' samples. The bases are TGTGCCAGCAGTGACGGCAGCGGGGGGGCGAACACCGGGGAGCTGTTTTTT. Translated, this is CASSDGSGGANTGELFF.